This T cell receptor beta chain came from a study of shared clonotypes between healthy human individuals. At the level of the study: CD4 naive and memory got three plates each, CD8 naive two, CD8 memory one.

The CD4+ fraction was divided into a CD45RA+ naive subset and a CD45RA-negative memory subset. Evenly divided among several immunoSEQ plates was the genomic DNA of each subset. TCRdb's table, derived via immunoSEQ multiplex PCR, lists solely in-frame clones and lacks some. Here the sample spans a few million clones, more than 90% being singletons. The CDR3 runs 12 residues. Germline values: CDR1 GTSNPN, CDR2 SVGIG (reference sequence). The germline V and J ends were trimmed by 0 bases and 8 bases, with 10 bases remaining between them. The chain uses TRBV30 and TRBJ1-1, with D hard to call. The sequence came from a man aged 18 to 29 in good health. The sequenced sample consisted of naive CD4+ T cells sorted from blood. Subset here: CD45RA+ positively selected. The CDR3 DNA reads as TGTGCCTGGAGTGTCCGCCTTCCAGAAGCTTTCTTT. This codes for CAWSVRLPEAFF.